In this sample, the clone carrying this T cell receptor beta chain turned up a few times. Amplification targeted the TCR beta CDR3 regions, with RNA transcripts as the source material. An initial RT-PCR round employing HTBI primers preceded a second-round multiplex PCR. TCRdb redid the calling of the multiplex PCR reads with MiXCR, one entry per CDR3 protein. The sample records about 740,000 distinct CDR3 sequences, 40% being singletons. This record belongs to a study of Graves' ophthalmopathy and Graves' hyperthyroidism. The V gene lost 6 bases and the J gene lost 4 bases, with 13 bases spanning the gap. The CDR3 length is 15 residues. CDR1 and CDR2 from the germline V gene are MGHDK and SYGVNS. Where ophthalmopathy was present, donors had moderate-to-severe activity, CAS ≥3, NOSPECS ≥4 and duration under 3 months. Additional autoimmune diseases, uncontrolled infections, pregnancy or lactation disqualified patients.

This sequence originates from an adult man with Graves' ophthalmopathy. The rearrangement joins TRBV25-1 to TRBJ2-6, with D uncertain. Sequencing used peripheral blood. Here the CDR3 reads CASSQGQRGANVLTF. CDR3 in DNA: TGTGCCAGCAGCCAAGGGCAACGGGGGGCCAACGTCCTGACTTTC. Supplemented by reference TRBV25-1 and TRBJ2-6, the full variable domain reads EADIYQTPRYLVIGTGKKITLECSQTMGHDKMYWYQQDPGMELHLIHYSYGVNSTEKGDLSSESTVSRIRTEHFPLTLESARPSHTSQYLCASSQGQRGANVLTFGAGSRLTVL.